This TCR beta chain comes out of a study of cytotoxic CD8 clonotypes in ibrutinib-treated CLL. Across the whole study: By median roughly 74 months, 12 had progressed and 14 stayed remitted; responses had been 2 complete and about 24 partial. Study findings and constraints: Clonality measured at baseline exceeded age-matched healthy donors, tracking circulating CD8+ T-cell counts.

Trimming pared 4 bases from V and 1 base from J, leaving 7 bases between. Germline assignment: CDR1 MDHEN and CDR2 SYDVKM. The CDR3 consists of 14 residues. The source of approximately 2 micrograms of genomic DNA for TCR beta libraries was cryopreserved PBMCs. As to this clone: Its antigen is not identified.

Sequencing was designed to attain a depth spanning 1 in 200,000 to 1 in 1 million T cells. Using immunoSEQ multiplex PCR, the repertoire was profiled, and TCRdb retains in-frame clones only, with some absent. The data show more than 140,000 clones, approximately 77% seen once. Sequenced here: PBMCs, sampled after 12 months of ibrutinib treatment. V usage is TRBV28 and J usage is TRBJ1-4, with a possible D match to TRBD1 (5 bases). This clonotype was sampled from a human donor with chronic lymphocytic leukemia. The CDR3 region has the DNA TGTGCCAGCAGTTCCGGGGGAACTAATGAAAAACTGTTTTTT. Its protein is CASSSGGTNEKLFF.